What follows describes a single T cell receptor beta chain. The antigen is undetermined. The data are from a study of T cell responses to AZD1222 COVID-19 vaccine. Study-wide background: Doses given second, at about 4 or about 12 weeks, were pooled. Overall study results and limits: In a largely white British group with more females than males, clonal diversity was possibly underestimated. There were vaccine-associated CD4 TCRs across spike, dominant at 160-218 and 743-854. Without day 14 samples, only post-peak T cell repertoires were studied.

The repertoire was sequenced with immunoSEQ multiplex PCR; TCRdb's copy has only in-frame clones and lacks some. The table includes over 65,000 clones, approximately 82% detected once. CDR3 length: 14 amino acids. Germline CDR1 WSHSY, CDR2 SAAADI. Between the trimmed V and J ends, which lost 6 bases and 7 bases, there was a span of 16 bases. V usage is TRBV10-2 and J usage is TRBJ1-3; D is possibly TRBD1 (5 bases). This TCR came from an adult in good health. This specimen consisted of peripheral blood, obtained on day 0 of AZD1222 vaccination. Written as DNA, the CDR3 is TGCGCCAGCAGGGCCGGGGGGAATCCGAACACCATATATTTT. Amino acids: CASRAGGNPNTIYF.